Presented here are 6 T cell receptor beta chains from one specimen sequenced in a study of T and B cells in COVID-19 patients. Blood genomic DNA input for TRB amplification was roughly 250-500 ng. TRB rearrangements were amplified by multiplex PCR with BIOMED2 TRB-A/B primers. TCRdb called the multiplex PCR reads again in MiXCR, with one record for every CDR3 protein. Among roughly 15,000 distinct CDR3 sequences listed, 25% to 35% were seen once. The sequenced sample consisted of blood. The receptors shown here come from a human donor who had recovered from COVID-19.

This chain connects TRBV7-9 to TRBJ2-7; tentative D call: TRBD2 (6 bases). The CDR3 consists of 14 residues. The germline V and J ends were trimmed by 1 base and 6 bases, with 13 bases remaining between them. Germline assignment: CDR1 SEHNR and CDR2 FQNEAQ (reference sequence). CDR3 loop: CASSLGFRGTEQYF. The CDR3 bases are TGTGCCAGCAGCTTAGGGTTTCGGGGGACCGAGCAGTACTTC.

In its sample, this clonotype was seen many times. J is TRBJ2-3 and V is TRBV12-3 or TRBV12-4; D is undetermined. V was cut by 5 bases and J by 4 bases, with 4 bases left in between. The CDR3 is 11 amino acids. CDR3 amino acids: CASSKADTQYF. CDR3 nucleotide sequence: TGTGCCAGCAGTAAGGCAGATACGCAGTATTTT.

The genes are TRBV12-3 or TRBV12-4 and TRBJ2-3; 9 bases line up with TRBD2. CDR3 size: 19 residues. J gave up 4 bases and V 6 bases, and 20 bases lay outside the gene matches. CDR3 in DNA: TGTGCCAGCAGCAACGAGCCCTTTTCGCGGGGGGGCCCTCCAGATACGCAGTATTTT. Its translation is CASSNEPFSRGGPPDTQYF.

The CDR3 region is CASSEAEVSEQYF. The CDR3 DNA reads TGTGCCAGCAGTGAAGCGGAAGTTTCCGAGCAGTACTTC. The chain couples TRBV6-1 to TRBJ2-7; no firm D call. The V end lost 0 bases, the J end lost 6 bases, and 9 bases lay between the germline ends. This CDR3 spans 13 amino acids. The V gene's germline CDR1 is MNHNS and CDR2 SASEGT.

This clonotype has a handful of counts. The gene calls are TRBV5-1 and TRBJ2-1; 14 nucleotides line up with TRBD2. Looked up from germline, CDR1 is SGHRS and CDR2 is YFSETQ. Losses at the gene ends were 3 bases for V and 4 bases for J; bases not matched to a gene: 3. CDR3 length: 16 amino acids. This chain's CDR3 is CASSWGTSGGYNEQFF. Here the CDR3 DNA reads TGCGCCAGCAGCTGGGGGACTAGCGGGGGTTACAATGAGCAGTTCTTC.

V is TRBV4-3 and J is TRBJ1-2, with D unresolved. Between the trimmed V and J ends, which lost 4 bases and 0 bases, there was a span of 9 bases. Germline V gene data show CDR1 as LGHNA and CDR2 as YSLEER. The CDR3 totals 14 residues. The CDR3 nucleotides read TGCGCCAGCAGCCCTGACCCAGCTAACTATGGCTACACCTTC. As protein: CASSPDPANYGYTF.